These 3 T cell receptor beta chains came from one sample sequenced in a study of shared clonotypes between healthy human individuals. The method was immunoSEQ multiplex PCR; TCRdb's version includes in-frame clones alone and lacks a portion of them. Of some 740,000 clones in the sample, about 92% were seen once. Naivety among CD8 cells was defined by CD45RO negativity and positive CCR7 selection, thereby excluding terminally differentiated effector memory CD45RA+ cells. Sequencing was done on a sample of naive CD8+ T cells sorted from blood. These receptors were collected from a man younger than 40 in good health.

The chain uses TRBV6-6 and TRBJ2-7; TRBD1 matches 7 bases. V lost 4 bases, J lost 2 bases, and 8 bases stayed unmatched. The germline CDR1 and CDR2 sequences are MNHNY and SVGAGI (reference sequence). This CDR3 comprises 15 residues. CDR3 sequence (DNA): TGTGCCAGCAGTTCCTTCCGGGACAGTACCTACGAGCAGTACTTC. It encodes CASSSFRDSTYEQYF.

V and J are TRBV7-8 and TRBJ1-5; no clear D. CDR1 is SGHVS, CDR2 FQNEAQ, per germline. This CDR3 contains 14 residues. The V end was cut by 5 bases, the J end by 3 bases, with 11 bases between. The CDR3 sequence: CASSLLGHNQPQHF. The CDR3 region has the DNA TGTGCCAGCAGCCTTCTGGGTCACAATCAGCCCCAGCATTTT.

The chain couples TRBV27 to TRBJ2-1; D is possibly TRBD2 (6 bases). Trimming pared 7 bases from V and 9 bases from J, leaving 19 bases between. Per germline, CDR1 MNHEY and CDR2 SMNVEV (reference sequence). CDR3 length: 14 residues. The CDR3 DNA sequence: TGTGCCAGCAAAACCGGGACTCTCCGGAGTGAGCAGTTCTTC. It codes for CASKTGTLRSEQFF.